This passage covers 14 T cell receptor beta chains from one sample sequenced in a study of blood T cell repertoires in COVID-19. Generated by immunoSEQ multiplex PCR, the TCRdb table keeps only in-frame clones and is missing some. The sample contains 150,000 to 200,000 clones, 65% to 90% of which appear only once. Sequenced material: peripheral blood. These TCRs come from a man in his 60s with acute or convalescent COVID-19.

The rearrangement joins TRBV2 to TRBJ1-1, with D maybe TRBD1 (5 bases). Germline CDR1 SNHLY, CDR2 FYNNEI. This CDR3 has 14 residues. The V gene lost 6 bases and the J gene lost 5 bases, with 16 bases spanning the gap. Here the CDR3 DNA reads TGTGCCAGCAGCCTACAGGTTCTCGGGACTGAAGCTTTCTTT. Translating gives CASSLQVLGTEAFF. Combining the CDR3 with reference TRBV2 and TRBJ1-1 gives the whole variable domain EPEVTQTPSHQVTQMGQEVILRCVPISNHLYFYWYRQILGQKVEFLVSFYNNEISEKSEIFDDQFSVERPDGSNFTLKIRSTKLEDSAMYFCASSLQVLGTEAFFGQGTRLTVV.

The gene calls are TRBV5-5 and TRBJ1-2, with a weak D call TRBD1 (5 bases). Germline V lookup: CDR1 SGHKS, CDR2 YYEKEE (reference sequence). V dropped 0 bases and J dropped 5 bases, with 14 bases sitting between them. CDR3 length: 15 residues. CDR3: CASSLETDLGYGYTF. CDR3 DNA sequence: TGTGCCAGCAGCTTGGAGACAGATCTAGGGTATGGCTACACCTTC.

Remarks on this clone: The junction departs from germline at one end; a sequencing error may be responsible. V gene TRBV12-3 or TRBV12-4 combines with J gene TRBJ2-5; D is possibly TRBD1 (6 bases). This CDR3 contains 12 residues. The CDR3 DNA reads as TGTGCCAGCAGTTTTATGGACAGCTCCTGTCACTTC. Its translation: CASSFMDSSCHF.

The CDR3 coding sequence is TGTGCCAGCAGTTTGAACAGGGGAATCGGGGAGCTGTTTTTT. Amino acids: CASSLNRGIGELFF. V usage is TRBV28 and J usage is TRBJ2-2; 7 bases are shared with TRBD1. The ends lost 3 bases at V and 7 bases at J; junction bases unmatched: 5. Germline-derived CDR1 and CDR2 are MDHEN and SYDVKM. This CDR3 is 14 amino acids long.

This chain uses TRBV28 with TRBJ1-1; D may be TRBD1 (6 bases). V was pared by 3 bases and J by 1 base, with 12 bases between. This CDR3 contains 15 residues. CDR1 MDHEN and CDR2 SYDVKM come from the germline V gene. CDR3 residues: CASSFWTATNTEAFF. The CDR3 coding sequence is TGTGCCAGCAGTTTCTGGACAGCCACGAACACTGAAGCTTTCTTT.

This sequence joins TRBV24-1 and TRBJ2-5; D is possibly TRBD2 (5 bases). V was shortened by 6 bases and J by 4 bases, with 17 bases between the two germline ends. CDR3 length: 15 amino acids. Germline assignment: CDR1 KGHDR and CDR2 SFDVKD. The CDR3 sequence is CATSPNGEPRETQYF. In DNA, the CDR3 is TGTGCCACCAGTCCAAACGGGGAGCCCCGAGAGACCCAGTACTTC.

The CDR3 nucleotides are TGTGCCAGCAGCGTACAGGGGGCTTCCTACGAGCAGTACTTC. This sequence encodes CASSVQGASYEQYF. This chain links TRBV9 with TRBJ2-7; TRBD1 matches at 8 bases. CDR3 length equals 14 residues. Germline V CDR1 and CDR2: SGDLS, YYNGEE. Trimming cost V 1 base and J 1 base; bases outside gene matches: 1.

The chain carries TRBV11-2 and TRBJ2-1; D possibly corresponds to TRBD2 (5 bases). Germline CDR1 reads SGHAT; CDR2 reads FQNNGV. The CDR3 loop spans 14 amino acids. With 6 bases removed from V and 5 bases from J, the gap between germline ends came to 14 bases. The DNA for the CDR3 is TGTGCCAGCAGTTTCAGGACTGGCAACAATGAGCAGTTCTTC. Its translation is CASSFRTGNNEQFF.

CDR3 amino acids: CASSQVEGLSEQYF. The DNA of the CDR3 is TGCGCCAGCAGTCAAGTAGAGGGTTTAAGCGAGCAGTACTTC. J is TRBJ2-7 and V is TRBV23-1, with D maybe TRBD2 (5 bases). TRBV23-1 is labeled an ORF, and its function is uncertain. Trimming cost V 2 bases and J 6 bases, with 14 bases left between them. This CDR3 has 14 residues.

This clone showed up just once. This rearrangement joins TRBV28 to TRBJ1-2; TRBD1 matches at 11 bases. Per the germline V gene, CDR1 is MDHEN and CDR2 is SYDVKM. The CDR3 consists of 14 residues. Trimming cost V 5 bases and J 4 bases; bases outside gene matches: 3. The CDR3 protein is CASSPGTGGYGYTF. The CDR3 DNA follows: TGTGCCAGCAGTCCCGGGACAGGGGGCTATGGCTACACCTTC.

The chain joins TRBV11-2 to TRBJ2-5; 8 bases are shared with TRBD1. This CDR3 is built from 15 residues. The germline gives CDR1 SGHAT, CDR2 FQNNGV. With 5 bases clipped from V and 5 bases from J, the junction kept 10 bases outside the gene matches. CDR3 residues: CASSPGQGKRETQYF. The CDR3 region has the DNA TGTGCCAGCAGCCCTGGACAGGGAAAAAGGGAGACCCAGTACTTC.

This clone is a singleton in its sample. This chain joins TRBV10-2 and TRBJ1-2; tentatively, D is TRBD1 (5 bases). Between the trimmed V and J ends, which lost 3 bases and 3 bases, there was a span of 20 bases. Germline lookup yields CDR1 WSHSY and CDR2 SAAADI. This CDR3 comprises 17 residues. CDR3 sequence (DNA): TGCGCCAGCAGTGATCCTGGTGGCCTAAAAGGGGACTATGGCTACACCTTC. Translating it yields CASSDPGGLKGDYGYTF.

The chain's CDR3 is CASSHAPGLAGETQYF. CDR3 nucleotide sequence: TGTGCCAGCAGCCACGCCCCGGGACTAGCGGGAGAGACCCAGTACTTC. The rearrangement uses TRBV7-6 and TRBJ2-5, with 12 bases lining up with TRBD2. The junction had 8 bases not matched to a gene; V was cut back by 5 bases and J by 4 bases. This CDR3 is built from 16 residues. Germline lookup yields CDR1 SGHVS and CDR2 FNYEAQ.

The J gene is TRBJ1-2, the V gene TRBV28; no clear D. This CDR3 contains 13 residues. The germline V gene encodes CDR1 MDHEN and CDR2 SYDVKM. V dropped 6 bases and J dropped 6 bases, with 14 bases sitting between them. The CDR3 reads CASSLVTGNGYTF. Written as DNA, the CDR3 is TGTGCCAGCAGCCTAGTCACGGGAAATGGCTACACCTTC.